A selection of T cell receptor beta chains follows, all from one sample in a study of CD8+ T cells in alopecia areata. TCRdb's copy holds only in-frame clones and misses some; the assay was immunoSEQ multiplex PCR. The repertoire holds about 23,000 clones, with around 56% as singletons. The sequenced sample was NKG2D-high CD8+ T cells sorted from blood. The receptors were sampled from a human donor with alopecia areata. Both conserved end residues are part of each CDR3. D genes are given only for firm matches. Part of the rows lack a size; the others show once, few, many or a class for expanded clones.

TRBD1,TRBV30,TRBJ2-3,-,12,CAWDRGLDTQYF,TGTGCCTGGGACAGGGGTTTGGATACGCAGTATTTT
-,TRBV11-2,TRBJ2-5,-,13,CASSLGRGETQYF,TGTGCCAGCAGCTTAGGGAGAGGGGAGACCCAGTACTTC
TRBD2,TRBV19,TRBJ2-7,-,13,CASGGRGYNEQYF,TGTGCCAGCGGAGGGCGGGGGTACAACGAGCAGTACTTC
-,TRBV13,TRBJ2-7,few,13,CASSLVGDYEQYF,TGTGCCAGCAGCTTAGTAGGGGACTACGAGCAGTACTTC
TRBD2,TRBV19,TRBJ2-3,-,16,CARLDRGAGEPDTQYF,TGTGCCAGACTTGATCGAGGAGCGGGAGAGCCAGATACGCAGTATTTT
TRBD2,TRBV10-2,TRBJ2-7,-,15,CASSELGLGGDEQYF,TGCGCCAGCAGTGAGTTAGGGTTGGGGGGGGACGAGCAGTACTTC
TRBD2,TRBV5-6,TRBJ2-5,-,14,CASSHPGGAETQYF,TGTGCCAGCAGCCACCCGGGGGGGGCAGAGACCCAGTACTTC
-,TRBV7-2,TRBJ2-3,-,14,CASSFTGLWDTQYF,TGTGCCAGCAGCTTTACAGGGTTGTGGGATACGCAGTATTTT
TRBD1,TRBV13,TRBJ1-2,-,17,CASSLGRTGASPGGYTF,TGTGCCAGCAGCTTAGGCAGGACAGGGGCGAGCCCTGGTGGCTACACCTTC
-,TRBV11-2,TRBJ2-1,few,13,CASAAVKAREQFF,TGTGCCAGCGCGGCGGTAAAAGCGAGGGAGCAGTTCTTC
-,TRBV7-9,TRBJ1-1,few,14,CASREAGTNTEAFF,TGTGCCAGCAGAGAAGCGGGGACGAACACTGAAGCTTTCTTT
-,TRBV7-9,TRBJ2-1,many,14,CASSLGGPYNEQFF,TGTGCCAGCAGCCTCGGGGGCCCCTACAATGAGCAGTTCTTC
-,TRBV5-6,TRBJ2-7,once,15,CASSSGYRVPYEQYF,TGTGCCAGCAGTTCCGGCTACAGGGTCCCCTACGAGCAGTACTTC
TRBD1,TRBV6-1,TRBJ2-3,-,17,CASSESTQGARTDTQYF,TGTGCCAGCAGTGAATCCACACAGGGGGCCCGCACAGATACGCAGTATTTT
-,TRBV27,TRBJ2-2,-,15,CASSFYAFQAGELFF,TGTGCCAGCAGTTTCTATGCATTCCAGGCCGGGGAGCTGTTTTTT
-,TRBV28,TRBJ1-5,once,14,CASSLAQGNQPQHF,TGTGCCAGCAGTTTGGCTCAGGGGAATCAGCCCCAGCATTTT
-,TRBV5-4,TRBJ2-7,few,15,CASSLAPDPTYEQYF,TGTGCCAGCAGCTTGGCGCCAGATCCGACCTACGAGCAGTACTTC
TRBD2,TRBV9,TRBJ2-7,-,13,CASSAPGGYEQYF,TGTGCCAGCAGCGCCCCGGGGGGATACGAGCAGTACTTC
-,TRBV13,TRBJ1-4,-,15,CASSFTGITNEKLFF,TGTGCCAGCAGCTTCACAGGGATAACTAATGAAAAACTGTTTTTT
TRBD1,TRBV11-3,TRBJ1-1,-,14,CASSETGDWAEAFF,TGTGCCAGCAGCGAAACAGGGGACTGGGCTGAAGCTTTCTTT
-,TRBV15,TRBJ2-7,-,14,CATSRTGTSYEQYF,TGTGCCACCAGCAGGACCGGGACTTCCTACGAGCAGTACTTC
-,TRBV7-2,TRBJ2-2,few,16,CASSFIASGNTGELFF,TGTGCCAGCAGCTTTATAGCCAGCGGGAACACCGGGGAGCTGTTTTTT
TRBD2,TRBV7-9,TRBJ2-7,medium-sized,17,CASSLAGGLAGGREQYF,TGTGCCAGCAGCTTAGCCGGAGGACTAGCGGGAGGTCGCGAGCAGTACTTC
-,TRBV15,TRBJ1-2,-,16,CATSAGVGDGNYGYTF,TGTGCCACCAGCGCGGGGGTTGGGGATGGTAACTATGGCTACACCTTC
-,TRBV28,TRBJ2-3,-,15,CASGLTVIGTDTQYF,TGTGCCAGCGGCTTGACGGTGATCGGCACAGATACGCAGTATTTT
TRBD2,TRBV11-2,TRBJ2-5,once,16,CASSLELAGDEETQYF,TGTGCCAGCAGCTTAGAACTAGCGGGAGACGAAGAGACCCAGTACTTC
TRBD1,TRBV29-1,TRBJ2-2,-,16,CSVEERTGPGFGELFF,TGCAGCGTTGAAGAGCGGACAGGGCCCGGTTTCGGGGAGCTGTTTTTT
TRBD1,TRBV10-3,TRBJ1-1,-,14,CAISRDRENLVAFF,TGTGCCATCAGTCGGGACAGGGAGAATCTCGTGGCTTTCTTT
-,TRBV7-9,TRBJ2-7,many,15,CASSLDVGSAYEQYF,TGTGCCAGCAGCTTAGACGTTGGCAGTGCCTACGAGCAGTACTTC
-,TRBV7-8,TRBJ1-5,-,16,CASSLDLISDNQPQHF,TGTGCCAGCAGCTTAGATCTTATCTCCGACAATCAGCCCCAGCATTTT
TRBD2,TRBV27,TRBJ2-5,-,15,CASSSGGRSWETQYF,TGTGCCAGCAGTTCGGGCGGGAGGTCTTGGGAGACCCAGTACTTC